These 28 T cell receptor beta chains originate from one sample sequenced in a study of blood T cell repertoires in COVID-19. This table comes from immunoSEQ multiplex PCR, and its TCRdb copy is limited to in-frame clones, with some not included. Here the sample spans around 100,000 clones, about 77% being singletons. What was sequenced was peripheral blood. Receptors originate from a man aged 65-85 years with active or convalescent COVID-19.

This clone showed up just a few times. The chain uses TRBV9 and TRBJ1-6; 10 bases are a match to TRBD1. Germline V CDR1 and CDR2: SGDLS, YYNGEE. This CDR3 is built from 16 residues. V gave up 4 bases and J gave up 9 bases; unmatched junction bases: 10. The CDR3 DNA reads TGTGCCAGCAGCACCGGACAGGGGGAGAGAGGTTCACCCCTCCACTTT. Its protein product is CASSTGQGERGSPLHF.

This chain uses TRBV7-9 with TRBJ1-4; TRBD1 agrees at 7 bases. The germline V gene encodes CDR1 SEHNR and CDR2 FQNEAQ (reference sequence). The V gene end was trimmed by 0 bases and the J gene end by 8 bases; junction bases not matched to a gene: 3. CDR3 length: 14 amino acids. The CDR3 nucleotides read TGTGCCAGCAGCTTAGCAGGGGGCACGGAAAAACTGTTTTTT. It specifies CASSLAGGTEKLFF.

The genes are TRBV7-8 and TRBJ2-3, with 7 bases identical to TRBD2. Trimming cost V 4 bases and J 0 bases; bases outside gene matches: 7. CDR3 size: 16 residues. From germline, CDR1 is SGHVS and CDR2 FQNEAQ. The CDR3 here is CASSSQGGRSTDTQYF. The CDR3 DNA follows: TGTGCCAGCAGCTCCCAGGGCGGGAGAAGCACAGATACGCAGTATTTT. Variable domain in full (rest from reference TRBV7-8 and TRBJ2-3): GAGVSQSPRYKVAKRGQDVALRCDPISGHVSLFWYQQALGQGPEFLTYFQNEAQLDKSGLPSDRFFAERPEGSVSTLKIQRTQQEDSAVYLCASSSQGGRSTDTQYFGPGTRLTVL.

This chain uses TRBV5-6 with TRBJ2-5, with D perhaps matching TRBD1 (6 bases). V lost 4 bases and J lost 5, with 15 bases in between. The CDR3 spans 14 residues. Germline V gene data show CDR1 as SGHDT and CDR2 as YYEEEE. CDR3: CASSPRDTRETQYF. The CDR3 nucleotides are TGTGCCAGCAGCCCTCGGGACACCCGTGAGACCCAGTACTTC.

This sequence joins TRBV6-5 and TRBJ1-5; 9 positions agree with TRBD1. The J segment lost 8 bases and the V segment lost 5 bases, leaving 10 bases of the junction unmatched. This CDR3 has 15 amino acids. Per germline, CDR1 MNHEY and CDR2 SVGAGI. CDR3 in amino acids: CASSPIRTGVKPQHF. The CDR3, as DNA: TGTGCCAGCAGTCCAATTCGGACAGGGGTGAAGCCCCAGCATTTT.

This sequence joins TRBV5-6 and TRBJ1-6; no definite D call. With 6 bases removed from V and 9 bases from J, the gap between germline ends came to 19 bases. Germline values: CDR1 SGHDT, CDR2 YYEEEE. This CDR3 has 15 residues. DNA of the CDR3: TGTGCCAGCAAGAGGTGGCTGGCCGTCGGTTCACCCCTCCACTTT. Translated, it gives CASKRWLAVGSPLHF.

DNA for the CDR3: TGCGCCAGCAGCCGAACTAGCGGTTCCTACGAGCAGTACTTC. This gives the protein CASSRTSGSYEQYF. The rearrangement uses TRBV4-3 and TRBJ2-7; 8 bases are a match to TRBD2. This CDR3 has 14 amino acids. Germline CDR1 and CDR2: LGHNA and YSLEER. With 4 bases clipped from V and 1 base from J, the junction kept 3 bases outside the gene matches.

The chain has TRBV4-2 and TRBJ1-1; 9 nucleotides agree with TRBD1. This CDR3 comprises 16 residues. The V and J ends lost 4 bases and 2 bases, in that order; junction bases with no gene match: 8. CDR1 and CDR2 from the germline V gene are LGHNA and YNFKEQ. The CDR3 region has the DNA TGTGCCAGCAGCCGTACGTCGGGACAGGGTAACACTGAAGCTTTCTTT. The encoded protein is CASSRTSGQGNTEAFF.

This clone was seen a single time. The chain joins TRBV11-2 to TRBJ1-2, with 7 positions matching TRBD1. The CDR3 spans 15 residues. V trimming: 0 bases; J trimming: 4 bases; junction bases outside the gene matches: 5. Germline V lookup: CDR1 SGHAT, CDR2 FQNNGV. The CDR3 bases are TGTGCCAGCAGCTTAGAGGGGGACAGTTTCTATGGCTACACCTTC. Amino acids: CASSLEGDSFYGYTF.

The chain is built from TRBV10-2 and TRBJ1-2, with 7 bases aligning to TRBD1. This CDR3 region has 15 residues. Trimming took 4 bases from V and 2 from J; bases not matched to a gene: 7. The germline CDR1 and CDR2 sequences are WSHSY and SAAADI. The CDR3 region has the DNA TGCGCCAGCAGTGGGAGGGACAGTCCAAACTATGGCTACACCTTC. Translation: CASSGRDSPNYGYTF.

The chain recombines TRBV21-1 with TRBJ1-3; the tabulated D call, TRBD1, remains unverified against the DNA. TRBV21-1 is a pseudogene locus. CDR3 length equals 15 residues. The chain's CDR3 is CASSKDGRSGNTIYF. The DNA of the CDR3 is TGTGCCAGCAGCAAAGATGGCCGCTCTGGAAACACCATATATTTT.

The chain combines TRBV7-2 with TRBJ1-4; D gene ambiguous. Trimming removed 3 bases from V and 0 bases from J, with 2 bases in between. The CDR3 length is 13 residues. Germline CDR1 and CDR2: SGHTA and FQGNSA. CDR3 coding DNA: TGTGCCAGCAGCTTCTCAACTAATGAAAAACTGTTTTTT. Its protein product is CASSFSTNEKLFF.

The rearrangement uses TRBV29-1 and TRBJ1-1; TRBD1 matches 8 bases. The V gene end was trimmed by 7 bases and the J gene end by 4 bases; junction bases not matched to a gene: 14. Looked up from germline, CDR1 is SQVTM and CDR2 is ANQGSEA. The CDR3 spans 15 residues. For the CDR3, the DNA is TGCAGCGCGATTGACAGGGGTCGAGCTATCACTGAAGCTTTCTTT. Encoded protein: CSAIDRGRAITEAFF.

This chain joins TRBV7-9 and TRBJ1-1; D unclear. Per germline, CDR1 SEHNR and CDR2 FQNEAQ (reference sequence). V shed 8 bases and J shed 3 bases, with 7 bases lying between them. The CDR3 loop spans 11 amino acids. The CDR3, as DNA: TGTGCCAGCGGGCAAGACACTGAAGCTTTCTTT. Its protein product is CASGQDTEAFF.

The chain is built from TRBV4-3 and TRBJ1-6; D not certain. V lost 0 bases to trimming and J lost 8 bases, with 14 bases between them. The CDR3 consists of 16 residues. Per the germline V gene, CDR1 is LGHNA and CDR2 is YSLEER. CDR3 region: CASSQDLGSLDSPLHF. CDR3 DNA sequence: TGCGCCAGCAGCCAAGATCTCGGGTCCTTGGATTCACCCCTCCACTTT.

For the CDR3, the DNA is TGTGCCAGCAGCCAAGACTCGGGGGACCCCTGGCTAGCGCGGAATTCACCCCTCCACTTT. Protein: CASSQDSGDPWLARNSPLHF. The rearrangement links TRBV14 to TRBJ1-6; tentative D call: TRBD1 (5 bases). With 0 bases removed from V and 7 bases from J, the gap between germline ends came to 25 bases. CDR3 size: 20 residues. Looked up from germline, CDR1 is SGHDN and CDR2 is FVKESK.

This clone was detected only once. The chain is built from TRBV27 and TRBJ2-7; 8 bases map to TRBD1. V lost 5 bases and J lost 0; bases outside the gene matches: 9. Germline V lookup: CDR1 MNHEY, CDR2 SMNVEV (reference sequence). CDR3 size: 16 residues. In DNA, the CDR3 is TGTGCCAGCAGTCCTTGGACAGGGAGGAGCTCCTACGAGCAGTACTTC. It yields the protein CASSPWTGRSSYEQYF.

The genes are TRBV3-1 (or the pseudogene TRBV3-2) and TRBJ1-3; D ambiguous. Germline V lookup: CDR1 LGHDT, CDR2 YNNKEL (reference sequence). The V gene lost 1 base and the J gene lost 4 bases, with 5 bases spanning the gap. The CDR3 is 13 residues long. The CDR3 coding sequence is TGTGCCAGCAGCCAAGCACAGGGAAACACCATATATTTT. This gives the protein CASSQAQGNTIYF.

This clone was detected only once. The chain combines TRBV6-5 with TRBJ2-1; D gene ambiguous. Per germline, CDR1 MNHEY and CDR2 SVGAGI. V lost 2 bases and J 7 bases, leaving 12 bases between the germline ends. The CDR3 extends over 14 amino acids. CDR3 region: CASSYRHHGNEQFF. For the CDR3, the DNA is TGTGCCAGCAGTTACCGACACCATGGGAATGAGCAGTTCTTC.

The chain has TRBV19 and TRBJ2-7; tentative D call: TRBD2 (5 bases). Germline V gives CDR1 LNHDA, CDR2 SQIVND (reference sequence). The length of the CDR3 is 11 residues. Between the trimmed V and J ends, which lost 9 bases and 6 bases, there was a span of 12 bases. CDR3 bases: TGTGCCAGCACGGGGTTGGGCGAGCAGTACTTC. It encodes CASTGLGEQYF.

The chain links TRBV7-2 to TRBJ1-2; perhaps TRBD1 as D (5 bases). CDR3 length: 12 residues. Trimming pared 1 base from V and 10 bases from J, leaving 10 bases between. Germline V gene data show CDR1 as SGHTA and CDR2 as FQGNSA. The CDR3 sequence: CASSLVTGVYTF. CDR3 sequence (DNA): TGTGCCAGCAGCTTAGTTACAGGCGTCTACACCTTC.

This chain uses TRBV12-3 or TRBV12-4 with TRBJ1-4; D unresolved. The CDR3 covers 13 residues. V dropped 1 base and J dropped 8 bases, with 8 bases sitting between them. The CDR3 reads CASSLGPPEKLFF. CDR3 sequence (DNA): TGTGCCAGCAGTTTAGGGCCTCCCGAAAAACTGTTTTTT.

This chain joins TRBV5-1 and TRBJ1-2, with 7 bases fitting TRBD1. J lost 4 bases, V lost 3 bases, and 9 bases had no gene match. This CDR3 is built from 15 residues. Germline loops: CDR1 SGHRS, CDR2 YFSETQ. The chain's CDR3 is CASSSQADRAYGYTF. CDR3 in DNA: TGCGCCAGCAGCTCCCAGGCCGACAGGGCCTATGGCTACACCTTC.

This sequence joins TRBV4-3 and TRBJ2-1; D ambiguous. Germline CDR1 reads LGHNA; CDR2 reads YSLEER. The CDR3 consists of 14 residues. The V and J ends lost 0 bases and 2 bases respectively, with 5 bases between them. CDR3 sequence (DNA): TGCGCCAGCAGCCAAGAGGGCACCTACAATGAGCAGTTCTTC. Its protein is CASSQEGTYNEQFF.

The chain recombines TRBV4-2 with TRBJ2-2; the D gene is possibly TRBD1 (5 bases). V lost 0 bases, J lost 6 bases, and 11 bases lay in between. This CDR3 is built from 15 residues. From germline, CDR1 is LGHNA and CDR2 YNFKEQ. This CDR3 reads CASSQERKGAGELFF. CDR3 nucleotide sequence: TGTGCCAGCAGCCAAGAACGGAAAGGGGCCGGGGAGCTGTTTTTT.

The chain employs TRBV25-1 and TRBJ2-3; 9 nucleotides match TRBD2. Trimming cost V 5 bases and J 8 bases; bases outside gene matches: 11. The CDR3 is 15 residues long. Per the germline V gene, CDR1 is MGHDK and CDR2 is SYGVNS. This chain's CDR3 is CASSPSGKDLGTQYF. CDR3 coding DNA: TGTGCCAGCAGTCCTAGCGGGAAGGACTTAGGTACGCAGTATTTT.

The gene calls are TRBV6-5 and TRBJ2-3; possible D gene TRBD2, 6 bases. The V end lost 8 bases, the J end lost 2 bases, and 8 bases lay between the germline ends. The CDR3 spans 12 residues. Germline V lookup: CDR1 MNHEY, CDR2 SVGAGI. CDR3 sequence (DNA): TGTGCCAGCGGGGACTCCACAGATACGCAGTATTTT. Amino acids: CASGDSTDTQYF.

The V gene is TRBV9, the J gene TRBJ2-1; 12 bases are a match to TRBD2. V trimming: 3 bases; J trimming: 9 bases; junction bases outside the gene matches: 10. The CDR3 runs to 16 residues. The germline V gene has CDR1 SGDLS and CDR2 YYNGEE. The CDR3 is CASSGGASGGASEQFF. Written as DNA, the CDR3 is TGTGCCAGCAGCGGAGGAGCTAGCGGGGGGGCGAGTGAGCAGTTCTTC.